The 14 T cell receptor beta chains presented below share a single source sample, sequenced in a study of long-term antiretroviral therapy in people with HIV. Run at survey level, the immunoSEQ assay was version v3.0. Libraries were prepared by immunoSEQ multiplex PCR; TCRdb keeps only in-frame clonotypes and omits some of them. Of 16,000 or so clones detected, 85% to 95% appear once; the ten largest clones hold approximately 1.4%. Source: unsorted PBMCs, taken around 10 years after starting antiretroviral therapy. These receptors were collected from a man between 25 and 39 years old with HIV.

This chain joins TRBV5-6 and TRBJ2-7, with a weak D call TRBD2 (5 bases). Germline-derived CDR1 and CDR2 are SGHDT and YYEEEE. V shed 2 bases and J shed 3 bases, with 15 bases lying between them. The CDR3 spans 15 residues. CDR3: CASSFGEGLYYEQYF. Here the CDR3 DNA reads TGTGCCAGCAGCTTCGGGGAAGGACTTTACTACGAGCAGTACTTC.

J is TRBJ2-4 and V is TRBV6-1; 7 bases are a match to TRBD1. The trim removed 5 bases at V and 7 bases at J, leaving 8 bases unmatched. The CDR3 covers 14 residues. The V gene's germline CDR1 is MNHNS and CDR2 SASEGT. The DNA of the CDR3 is TGTGCCAGCAGTTGGGACAGCGGTTTCAACATTCAGTACTTC. It is translated as CASSWDSGFNIQYF.

The chain joins TRBV9 to TRBJ1-5; D gene unclear. V shed 4 bases and J shed 7 bases, with 18 bases lying between them. CDR1 and CDR2 from the germline V gene are SGDLS and YYNGEE. The CDR3 covers 15 residues. The CDR3 DNA reads TGTGCCAGCAGCCCCGGACTAGGGAACTTACAGCCCCAGCATTTT. Translated: CASSPGLGNLQPQHF.

The rearrangement links TRBV13 to TRBJ2-3; D not resolved. Germline V gene sequence: CDR1 PRHDT, CDR2 FYEKMQ (reference sequence). The germline V and J ends were trimmed by 3 bases and 2 bases, with 12 bases remaining between them. CDR3 length equals 15 residues. CDR3 in DNA: TGTGCCAGCAGCTTTCGACCAGGCCTCACAGATACGCAGTATTTT. This gives the protein CASSFRPGLTDTQYF. Full variable domain (remainder filled in from reference TRBV13 and TRBJ2-3): AAGVIQSPRHLIKEKRETATLKCYPIPRHDTVYWYQQGPGQDPQFLISFYEKMQSDKGSIPDRFSAQQFSDYHSELNMSSLELGDSALYFCASSFRPGLTDTQYFGPGTRLTVL.

The rearrangement uses TRBV4-1 and TRBJ1-5; D uncertain. CDR1 MGHRA and CDR2 YSYEKL come from the germline V gene. The V end lost 1 base, the J end lost 0 bases, and 7 bases lay between the germline ends. CDR3 length: 15 amino acids. Here the CDR3 reads CASSQGMGSNQPQHF. CDR3 sequence (DNA): TGCGCCAGCAGCCAAGGCATGGGTAGCAATCAGCCCCAGCATTTT.

The CDR3 reads CASSPGTGSASLSGNTIYF. The CDR3 nucleotides are TGCGCCAGCAGTCCCGGGACAGGGTCGGCCTCTCTCTCTGGAAACACCATATATTTT. The chain uses TRBV10-1 and TRBJ1-3; TRBD1 matches at 9 bases. Germline loops: CDR1 WNHNN, CDR2 SYGVQD (reference sequence). With V trimmed by 5 bases and J by 0 bases, 14 bases remained unmatched. The CDR3 runs to 19 residues.

CDR3 amino acids: CASSEWQGELFF. CDR3 nucleotides: TGTGCCAGCAGCGAATGGCAGGGGGAACTGTTTTTT. This sequence joins TRBV5-4 and TRBJ1-4; 7 bases align to TRBD1. V was clipped by 4 bases and J by 12 bases; unmatched bases: 6. Germline CDR1 and CDR2: SGHNT and YYREEE (reference sequence). This CDR3 has 12 amino acids.

This chain joins TRBV19 and TRBJ1-5; 7 nucleotides line up with TRBD1. The V and J ends lost 1 base and 7 bases, in that order; junction bases with no gene match: 7. The CDR3 has 15 amino acids. Looked up from germline, CDR1 is LNHDA and CDR2 is SQIVND (reference sequence). CDR3 sequence (DNA): TGTGCCAGTAGTATAGGAGACAGGGTTGGACAGCCCCAGCATTTT. It translates to CASSIGDRVGQPQHF.

The rearrangement joins TRBV19 to TRBJ2-7; 7 nucleotides match TRBD1. From germline, CDR1 is LNHDA and CDR2 SQIVND (reference sequence). The V gene end was trimmed by 6 bases and the J gene end by 1 base; junction bases not matched to a gene: 3. The CDR3 sequence is 13 residues long. CDR3 in amino acids: CASRDRRSYEQYF. CDR3 in DNA: TGTGCCAGTAGGGACAGGCGATCCTACGAGCAGTACTTC.

In this sample, this clone turned up a few times. This chain joins TRBV6-1 and TRBJ1-6; no clear D. The CDR3 loop spans 13 amino acids. Germline V gives CDR1 MNHNS, CDR2 SASEGT. The V end was cut by 1 base, the J end by 12 bases, with 10 bases between. The CDR3: CASSEGPLLPLHF. CDR3 in DNA: TGTGCCAGCAGTGAAGGGCCGCTATTACCCCTCCACTTT.

The chain uses TRBV6-5 and TRBJ1-2; D is perhaps TRBD1 (5 bases). The CDR3 totals 11 residues. V was trimmed by 6 bases and J by 8 bases, leaving 10 bases between them. Germline-derived CDR1 and CDR2 are MNHEY and SVGAGI. CDR3 in amino acids: CASRLGDGYTF. In nucleotides, the CDR3 is TGTGCCAGCAGACTCGGGGACGGCTACACCTTC.

This clone turned up a few times. V gene TRBV9 combines with J gene TRBJ2-3; the match to TRBD2 covers 13 bases. CDR1 and CDR2 from the germline V gene are SGDLS and YYNGEE. There are 18 residues in the CDR3. Losses at the gene ends were 0 bases for V and 1 base for J; bases not matched to a gene: 5. CDR3 amino acids: CASSVARTSGGRTDTQYF. In DNA form, the CDR3 reads TGTGCCAGCAGCGTAGCTCGGACTAGCGGGGGACGCACAGATACGCAGTATTTT.

This chain connects TRBV11-2 to TRBJ1-1; possibly TRBD1 for D (6 bases). V was pared by 8 bases and J by 1 base, with 11 bases between. The CDR3 covers 13 residues. Germline values: CDR1 SGHAT, CDR2 FQNNGV. CDR3 loop: CASVEGGNTEAFF. For the CDR3, the DNA is TGTGCCAGCGTCGAGGGGGGGAACACTGAAGCTTTCTTT. Full variable domain (rest looked up from reference TRBV11-2 and TRBJ1-1): EAGVAQSPRYKIIEKRQSVAFWCNPISGHATLYWYQQILGQGPKLLIQFQNNGVVDDSQLPKDRFSAERLKGVDSTLKIQPAKLEDSAVYLCASVEGGNTEAFFGQGTRLTVV.

This clone was observed a single time. V and J are TRBV19 and TRBJ2-2; tentatively, D is TRBD1 (6 bases). The ends were cut back, 5 bases at V and 5 bases at J, with 15 bases in the middle. The germline CDR1 and CDR2 sequences are LNHDA and SQIVND (reference sequence). The CDR3 length is 15 residues. The CDR3 coding sequence is TGTGCCAGTAGTGACGGGACAAGGGGTACCGGGGAGCTGTTTTTT. It is translated as CASSDGTRGTGELFF.